This T cell receptor beta chain was captured in a study of T cell changes during pregnancy in multiple sclerosis. V shed 0 bases, J shed 7 bases, and the junction held 8 bases outside the gene matches. The CDR3 totals 15 residues. Germline V gene sequence: CDR1 LGHNA, CDR2 YSLEER. Sequenced by immunoSEQ multiplex PCR; TCRdb stores in-frame clones only, minus some. The repertoire has 30,000 to 40,000 clones, 80% to 90% of them found once; the top ten carry about 3.8%. The receptor comes from a female donor with multiple sclerosis, enrolled in a pregnancy study. V is TRBV4-3 and J is TRBJ1-2, with 7 bases fitting TRBD1. Material: CD8+ T cells from peripheral blood mononuclear cells, obtained in the third trimester of pregnancy. The CDR3 DNA reads TGCGCCAGCAGCCAAGATCAAGGGGGCGTAGGTGGCTACACCTTC. It yields the protein CASSQDQGGVGGYTF.